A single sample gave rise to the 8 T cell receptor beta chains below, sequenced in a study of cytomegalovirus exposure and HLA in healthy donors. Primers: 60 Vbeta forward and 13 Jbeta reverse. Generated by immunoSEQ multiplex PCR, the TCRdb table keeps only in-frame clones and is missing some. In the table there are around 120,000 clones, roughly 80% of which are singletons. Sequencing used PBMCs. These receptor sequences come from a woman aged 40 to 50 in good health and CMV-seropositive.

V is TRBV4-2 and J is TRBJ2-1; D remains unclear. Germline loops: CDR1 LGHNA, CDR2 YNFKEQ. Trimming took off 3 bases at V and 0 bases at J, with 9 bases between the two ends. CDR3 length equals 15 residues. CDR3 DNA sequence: TGTGCCAGCAGCCAGGGCGATCTCTCCTACAATGAGCAGTTCTTC. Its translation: CASSQGDLSYNEQFF.

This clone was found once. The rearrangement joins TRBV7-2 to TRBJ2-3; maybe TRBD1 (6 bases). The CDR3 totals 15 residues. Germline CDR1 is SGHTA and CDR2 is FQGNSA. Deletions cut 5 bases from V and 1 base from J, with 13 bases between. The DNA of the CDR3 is TGTGCCAGCAGCCCCAGGGGCCGACGCACAGATACGCAGTATTTT. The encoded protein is CASSPRGRRTDTQYF.

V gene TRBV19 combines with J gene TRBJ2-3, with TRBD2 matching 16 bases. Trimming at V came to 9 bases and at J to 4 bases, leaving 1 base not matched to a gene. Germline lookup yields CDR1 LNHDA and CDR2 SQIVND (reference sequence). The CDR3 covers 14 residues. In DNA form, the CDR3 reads TGTGCCAGCGGGACTAGCGGGAGGGCAGATACGCAGTATTTT. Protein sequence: CASGTSGRADTQYF. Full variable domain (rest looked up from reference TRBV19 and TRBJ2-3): DGGITQSPKYLFRKEGQNVTLSCEQNLNHDAMYWYRQDPGQGLRLIYYSQIVNDFQKGDIAEGYSVSREKKESFPLTVTSAQKNPTAFYLCASGTSGRADTQYFGPGTRLTVL.

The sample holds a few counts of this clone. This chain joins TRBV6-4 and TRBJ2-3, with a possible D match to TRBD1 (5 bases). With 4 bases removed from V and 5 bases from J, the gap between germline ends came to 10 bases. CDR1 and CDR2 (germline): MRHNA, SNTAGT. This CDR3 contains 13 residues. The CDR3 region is CASSVREGDTQYF. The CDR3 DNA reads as TGTGCCAGCAGTGTCAGGGAAGGAGATACGCAGTATTTT.

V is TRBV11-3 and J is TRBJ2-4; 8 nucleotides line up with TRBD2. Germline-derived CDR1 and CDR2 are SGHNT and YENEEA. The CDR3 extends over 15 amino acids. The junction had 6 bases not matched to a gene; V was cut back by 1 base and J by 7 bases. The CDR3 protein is CASSLAGGPSNIQYF. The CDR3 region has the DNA TGTGCCAGCAGCTTAGCGGGAGGGCCCTCGAACATTCAGTACTTC.

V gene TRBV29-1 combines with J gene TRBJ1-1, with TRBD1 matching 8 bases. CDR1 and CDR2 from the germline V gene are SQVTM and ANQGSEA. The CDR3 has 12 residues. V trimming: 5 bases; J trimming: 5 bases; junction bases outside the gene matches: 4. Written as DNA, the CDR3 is TGCAGCGTTACAGGGGGAAGGACTGAAGCTTTCTTT. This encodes CSVTGGRTEAFF.

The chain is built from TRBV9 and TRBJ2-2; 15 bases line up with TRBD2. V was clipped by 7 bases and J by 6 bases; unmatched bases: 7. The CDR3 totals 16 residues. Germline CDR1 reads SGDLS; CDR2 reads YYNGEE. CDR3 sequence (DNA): TGTGCCAGCCGACCAGGGACTAGCGGGGGGTCCGGGGAGCTGTTTTTT. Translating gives CASRPGTSGGSGELFF.

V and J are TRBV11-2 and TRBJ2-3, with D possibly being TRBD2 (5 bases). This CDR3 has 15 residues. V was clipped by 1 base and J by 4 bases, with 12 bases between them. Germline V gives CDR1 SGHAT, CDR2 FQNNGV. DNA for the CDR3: TGTGCCAGCAGCTTAGGCGGACTGACGGCAGATACGCAGTATTTT. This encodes CASSLGGLTADTQYF.